The TCR beta chain under discussion was sequenced for a study of cytomegalovirus exposure and HLA in healthy donors. The PCR had 60 Vbeta and 13 Jbeta primers. The method was immunoSEQ multiplex PCR; TCRdb's version includes in-frame clones alone and lacks a portion of them. The table shows about 160,000 clones, with 80% to 90% occurring only once. As regards this clone: The junction departs from germline at one end; a sequencing error may be responsible.

CDR1 is MDHEN, CDR2 SYDVKM, per germline. This CDR3 contains 14 residues. The sequenced material came from PBMCs. The chain links TRBV28 to TRBJ1-4, with TRBD1 matching 9 bases. The TCR sequence derives from a man in his late teens or twenties in good health and CMV-seronegative. The CDR3 protein is CASSPYRGRSMGDF. As DNA, the CDR3 is TGTGCCAGCAGTCCCTACAGGGGGCGATCGATGGGGGATTTT.